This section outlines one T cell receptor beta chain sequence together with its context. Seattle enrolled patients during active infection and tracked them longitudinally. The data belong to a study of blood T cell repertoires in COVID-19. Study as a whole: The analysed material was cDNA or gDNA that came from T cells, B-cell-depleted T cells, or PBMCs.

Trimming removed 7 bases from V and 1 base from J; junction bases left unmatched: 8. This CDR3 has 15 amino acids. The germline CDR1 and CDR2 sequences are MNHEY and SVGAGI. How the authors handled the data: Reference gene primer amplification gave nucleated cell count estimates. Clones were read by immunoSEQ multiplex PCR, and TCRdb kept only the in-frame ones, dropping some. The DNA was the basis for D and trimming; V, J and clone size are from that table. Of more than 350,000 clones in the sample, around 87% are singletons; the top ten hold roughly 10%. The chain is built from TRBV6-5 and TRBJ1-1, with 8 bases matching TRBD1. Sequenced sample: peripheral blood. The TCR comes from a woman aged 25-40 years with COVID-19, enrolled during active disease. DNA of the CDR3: TGTGCCAGCAAGGACAGGGAAACCGCGAACACTGAAGCTTTCTTT. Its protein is CASKDRETANTEAFF.